This T cell receptor beta chain was recorded in a study of glioma-infiltrating T cells. TCR alpha and beta CDR3 regions were amplified from RNA using iRepertoire nested multiplex PCR. In TCRdb, the multiplex PCR reads were re-called with MiXCR into one record per CDR3 protein. This sample carries about 99,000 distinct CDR3 sequences, 25% to 35% of them seen once, and the ten largest clones take 40% to 55%. The V end lost 6 bases, the J end lost 10 bases, and 21 bases lay between the germline ends. Germline CDR1 is WSHSY and CDR2 is SAAADI. The CDR3 covers 14 residues. V gene TRBV10-2 combines with J gene TRBJ1-1, with D unresolved. Sequencing used glioma tissue, nonneoplastic brain tissue, or PBMCs (not recorded which). The receptor was isolated from a human donor with low-grade glioma or glioblastoma, undergoing nonglioma brain surgery, or in good health (not recorded which). The CDR3 nucleotides are TGCGCCAGCAGGAAACGGGAGGGTCGTTCAGGAGCTTTCTTT. Translating gives CASRKREGRSGAFF.